The 5 T cell receptor beta chains listed next were all sequenced from one sample in a study of T cells in Graves' hyperthyroidism and ophthalmopathy. From RNA transcripts, TCR beta CDR3 regions were amplified. HTBI primers were the set used in a first-round RT-PCR of the TCR CDR3. TCRdb re-called the multiplex PCR reads with MiXCR, one entry per CDR3 protein. This table holds hundreds of thousands of distinct CDR3 sequences, about 16% found once. Material: blood. Every receptor here comes from a middle-aged woman with Graves' ophthalmopathy.

Points on this clonotype: A much larger clonotype is one base distant, so this may be a read error. The genes are TRBV18 and TRBJ2-1; D uncertain. The ends were cut back, 3 bases at V and 9 bases at J, with 12 bases in the middle. From germline, CDR1 is KGHSH and CDR2 LQKENI. The CDR3 totals 13 residues. CDR3 residues: CASSPDTVAEQFF. In nucleotides, the CDR3 is TGTGCCAGCTCACCTGACACGGTCGCTGAGCAGTTCTTC.

This chain links TRBV12-3 or TRBV12-4 with TRBJ2-6; perhaps TRBD1 as D (6 bases). V shed 6 bases and J shed 0 bases, with 12 bases lying between them. This CDR3 has 16 amino acids. CDR3 in DNA: TGTGCCAGCAGCCAAACAGGGACCTCTGGGGCCAACGTCCTGACTTTC. Its protein is CASSQTGTSGANVLTF.

The sample holds many counts of this clonotype. This chain connects TRBV11-2 to TRBJ2-5; 8 bases line up with TRBD2. The CDR3 extends over 14 amino acids. The V segment lost 6 bases and the J segment 4 bases; nucleotides outside the gene matches: 7. The germline V gene has CDR1 SGHAT and CDR2 FQNNGV. DNA of the CDR3: TGTGCCAGCAGTCTCGGGGGGGCCGGAGAGACCCAGTACTTC. Its translation: CASSLGGAGETQYF.

This clonotype has a count of ten or more. The chain carries TRBV12-3 or TRBV12-4 and TRBJ2-2; 7 bases align to TRBD1. The CDR3 spans 16 residues. Germline trimming cut 6 bases from V and 3 bases from J; bases unmatched to any gene: 10. This CDR3 reads CASSPSTGTDTGELFF. CDR3 coding DNA: TGTGCCAGCAGCCCATCGACAGGGACGGACACCGGGGAGCTGTTTTTT.

Only one count was recorded for this clonotype. V is TRBV13 and J is TRBJ2-3; tentatively, D is TRBD2 (5 bases). V was cut by 0 bases and J by 6 bases, with 13 bases left in between. CDR1 is PRHDT and CDR2 is FYEKMQ in the germline V gene (reference sequence). This CDR3 has 15 amino acids. The CDR3 region is CASSLGGRIWDTQYF. In DNA, the CDR3 is TGTGCCAGCAGCTTAGGAGGGAGAATTTGGGATACGCAGTATTTT.